Below, 2 T cell receptor beta chains from the same sample are listed, as sequenced in a study of blood T cell repertoires in COVID-19. The assay was immunoSEQ multiplex PCR, and TCRdb's table has in-frame clones only and misses some. Here the sample spans fewer than 700,000 clones, roughly nine tenths being singletons. The sample taken for sequencing was peripheral blood. These receptors all stem from a woman aged 45-60 years with COVID-19, enrolled during active disease.

CDR3 in DNA: TGTGCCAGCAGTGAACTGTCAGGCTCCTACAATGAGCAGTTCTTC. It translates to CASSELSGSYNEQFF. J is TRBJ2-1 and V is TRBV6-1, with D uncertain. Trimming removed 2 bases from V and 0 bases from J, with 8 bases in between. Germline V gene lookup returns CDR1 MNHNS and CDR2 SASEGT. The CDR3 is 15 amino acids.

The chain links TRBV5-1 to TRBJ1-5, with a weak D call TRBD1 (5 bases). Trimming took off 4 bases at V and 2 bases at J, with 13 bases between the two ends. This CDR3 region has 15 residues. Germline-derived CDR1 and CDR2 are SGHRS and YFSETQ. The chain's CDR3 is CASSPVGGGNQPQHF. The CDR3 coding sequence is TGCGCCAGCAGCCCCGTTGGGGGGGGCAATCAGCCCCAGCATTTT.